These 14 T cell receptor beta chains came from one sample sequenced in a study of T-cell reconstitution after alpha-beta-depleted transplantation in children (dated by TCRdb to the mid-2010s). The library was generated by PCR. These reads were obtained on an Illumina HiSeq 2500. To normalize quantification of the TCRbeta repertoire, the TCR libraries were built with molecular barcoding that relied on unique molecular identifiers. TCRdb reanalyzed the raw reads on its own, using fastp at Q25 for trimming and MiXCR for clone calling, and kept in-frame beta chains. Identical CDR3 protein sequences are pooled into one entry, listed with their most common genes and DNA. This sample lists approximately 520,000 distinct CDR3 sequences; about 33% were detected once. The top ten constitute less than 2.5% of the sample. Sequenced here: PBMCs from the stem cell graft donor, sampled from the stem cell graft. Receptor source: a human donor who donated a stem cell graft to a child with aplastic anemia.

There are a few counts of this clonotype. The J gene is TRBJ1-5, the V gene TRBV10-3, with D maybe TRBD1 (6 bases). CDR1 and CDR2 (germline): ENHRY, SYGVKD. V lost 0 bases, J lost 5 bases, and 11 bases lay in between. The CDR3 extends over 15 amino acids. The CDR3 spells CAISESWGGYQPQHF. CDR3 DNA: TGTGCCATCAGTGAGTCGTGGGGGGGCTATCAGCCCCAGCATTTT.

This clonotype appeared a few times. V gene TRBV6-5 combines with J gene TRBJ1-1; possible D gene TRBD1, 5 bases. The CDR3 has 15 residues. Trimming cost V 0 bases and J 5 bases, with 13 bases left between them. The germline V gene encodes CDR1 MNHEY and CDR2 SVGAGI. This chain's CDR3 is CASSYSRGSRTEAFF. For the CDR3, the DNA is TGTGCCAGCAGTTACTCGAGGGGCAGCAGAACTGAAGCTTTCTTT.

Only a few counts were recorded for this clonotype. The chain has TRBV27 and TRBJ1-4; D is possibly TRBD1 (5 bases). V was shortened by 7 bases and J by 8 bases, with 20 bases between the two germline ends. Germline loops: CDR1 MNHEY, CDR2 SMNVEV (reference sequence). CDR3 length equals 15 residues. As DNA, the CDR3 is TGTGCCAGCAACAATAGGGGATCCCGGGGGGAAAAACTGTTTTTT. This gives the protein CASNNRGSRGEKLFF.

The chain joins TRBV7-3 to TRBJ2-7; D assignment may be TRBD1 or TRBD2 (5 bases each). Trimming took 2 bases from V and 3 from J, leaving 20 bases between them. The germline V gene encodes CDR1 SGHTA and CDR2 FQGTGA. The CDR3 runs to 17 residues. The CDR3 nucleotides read TGTGCCAGCAGCTTAGACAGACTGGCGGGTGGGAGCTACGAGCAGTACTTC. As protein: CASSLDRLAGGSYEQYF.

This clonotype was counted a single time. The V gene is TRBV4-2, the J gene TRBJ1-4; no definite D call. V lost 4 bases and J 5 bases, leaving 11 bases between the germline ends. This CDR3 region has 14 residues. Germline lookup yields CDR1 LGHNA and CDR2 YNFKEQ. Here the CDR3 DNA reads TGTGCCAGCAGCCCACTTCCTAGGAATGAAAAACTGTTTTTT. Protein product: CASSPLPRNEKLFF.

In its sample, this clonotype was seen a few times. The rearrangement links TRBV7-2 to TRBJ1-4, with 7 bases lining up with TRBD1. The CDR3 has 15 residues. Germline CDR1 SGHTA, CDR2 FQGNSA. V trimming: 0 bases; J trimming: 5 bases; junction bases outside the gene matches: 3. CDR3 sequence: CASSLAGQANEKLFF. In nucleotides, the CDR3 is TGTGCCAGCAGCTTAGCAGGACAGGCGAATGAAAAACTGTTTTTT.

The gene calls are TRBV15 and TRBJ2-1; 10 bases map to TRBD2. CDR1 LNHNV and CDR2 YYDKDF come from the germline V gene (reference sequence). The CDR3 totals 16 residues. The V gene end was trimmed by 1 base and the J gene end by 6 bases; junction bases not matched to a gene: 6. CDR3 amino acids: CATSRGIAGGLNEQFF. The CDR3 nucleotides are TGTGCCACCAGCAGAGGAATAGCGGGAGGTCTCAATGAGCAGTTCTTC.

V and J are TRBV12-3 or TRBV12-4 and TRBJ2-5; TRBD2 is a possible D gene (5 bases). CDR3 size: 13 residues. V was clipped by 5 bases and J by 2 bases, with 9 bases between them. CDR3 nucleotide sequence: TGTGCCAGCAGTATACCGGGACAAGAGACCCAGTACTTC. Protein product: CASSIPGQETQYF.

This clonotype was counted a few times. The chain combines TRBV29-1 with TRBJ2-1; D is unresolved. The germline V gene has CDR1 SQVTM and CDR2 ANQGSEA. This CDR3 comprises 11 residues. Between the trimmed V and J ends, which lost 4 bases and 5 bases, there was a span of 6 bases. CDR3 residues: CSVGRHNEQFF. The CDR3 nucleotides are TGCAGCGTTGGGCGTCACAATGAGCAGTTCTTC.

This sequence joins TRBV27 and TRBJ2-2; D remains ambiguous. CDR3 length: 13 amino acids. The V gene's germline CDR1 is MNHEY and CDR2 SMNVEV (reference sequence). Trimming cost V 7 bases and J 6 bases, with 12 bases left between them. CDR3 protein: CASKTAKAGELFF. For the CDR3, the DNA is TGTGCCAGCAAGACGGCCAAAGCCGGGGAGCTGTTTTTT.

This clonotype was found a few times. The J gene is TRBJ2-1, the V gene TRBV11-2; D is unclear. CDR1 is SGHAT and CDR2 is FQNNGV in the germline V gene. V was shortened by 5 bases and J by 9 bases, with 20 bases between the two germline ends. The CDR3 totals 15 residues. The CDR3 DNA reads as TGTGCCAGCAGCCCTGAGCAGGTCTCCCGTCTTGAGCAGTTCTTC. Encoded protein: CASSPEQVSRLEQFF.

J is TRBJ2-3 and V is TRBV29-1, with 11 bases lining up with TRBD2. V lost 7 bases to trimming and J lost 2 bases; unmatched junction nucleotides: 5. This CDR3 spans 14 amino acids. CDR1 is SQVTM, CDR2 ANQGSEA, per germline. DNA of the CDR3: TGCAGCGCTTCGACTAGCGGGGCCACAGATACGCAGTATTTT. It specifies CSASTSGATDTQYF.

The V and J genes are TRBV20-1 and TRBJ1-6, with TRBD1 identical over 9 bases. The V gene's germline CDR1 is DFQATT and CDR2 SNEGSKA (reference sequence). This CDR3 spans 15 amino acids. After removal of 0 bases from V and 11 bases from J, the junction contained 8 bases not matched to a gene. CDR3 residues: CSARDTGQGTPPLHF. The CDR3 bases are TGCAGTGCTAGAGATACGGGACAGGGAACTCCACCCCTCCACTTT.

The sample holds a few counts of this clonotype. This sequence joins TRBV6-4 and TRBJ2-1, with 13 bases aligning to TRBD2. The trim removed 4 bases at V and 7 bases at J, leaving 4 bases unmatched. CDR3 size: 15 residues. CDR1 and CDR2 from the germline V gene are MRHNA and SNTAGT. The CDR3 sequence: CASSVLAGGRNEQFF. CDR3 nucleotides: TGTGCCAGCAGTGTACTAGCGGGAGGGAGGAATGAGCAGTTCTTC.